This T cell receptor beta chain was recorded in a study of T cell responses to AZD1222 COVID-19 vaccine. Findings and caveats of the study: Baseline serology detected seropositivity in only six AZD1222 recipients.

Using immunoSEQ multiplex PCR, the repertoire was profiled, and TCRdb retains in-frame clones only, with some absent. The sample has over 150,000 clones; approximately 94% are singletons. Pooling covered second doses at about 4 or about 12 weeks. About this clone: Antigen: not known.

The clonotype was recovered from an adult who received the AZD1222 COVID-19 vaccine. Sequencing was performed on peripheral blood, taken 28 days after the second AZD1222 dose.

The chain's CDR3 is CASSSPPTPYNEQFF. The CDR3 bases are TGTGCCAGCAGTTCCCCACCCACCCCCTACAATGAGCAGTTCTTC. This sequence joins TRBV28 and TRBJ2-1; D gene unclear. There are 15 residues in the CDR3. The V gene lost 4 bases and the J gene lost 2 bases, with 12 bases spanning the gap. CDR1 is MDHEN and CDR2 is SYDVKM in the germline V gene.